This T cell receptor beta chain derives from a study of cytomegalovirus exposure and HLA in healthy donors. Produced via immunoSEQ multiplex PCR; TCRdb's table is partial and in-frame only. The data contain tens of thousands of clones, approximately 96% of them singletons. Study outcomes and limitations: Rarity marked most TCR sequences, yet some public TCRs occurred in many donors. Reports showed the classifier diagnosing cytomegalovirus status with high specificity and sensitivity. The authors enumerated over 150 TCR beta chains as linked to cytomegalovirus.

The V gene end was trimmed by 4 bases and the J gene end by 6 bases; junction bases not matched to a gene: 6. The germline V gene encodes CDR1 MGHRA and CDR2 YSYEKL. The CDR3 contains 16 residues. The donors were members of the validation cohort, which comprised roughly 120 subjects and was separate from the first cohort of some 680 subjects. Points on this clone: Its antigen is unidentified.

The rearrangement links TRBV4-1 to TRBJ1-6, with 10 nucleotides matching TRBD1. The TCR sequence derives from a man between 18 and 29 years old in good health and CMV-seronegative. The material sequenced was PBMCs. The CDR3 region is CASSLGQGSSNSPLHF. The DNA of the CDR3 is TGCGCCAGCAGCCTGGGACAGGGGTCGAGTAATTCACCCCTCCACTTT.